Listed below are T cell receptor beta chains from one sample, sequenced in a study of T cell repertoires in aging, cancer and after chemotherapy. In TCRdb, the multiplex PCR reads were re-called with MiXCR into one record per CDR3 protein. The sample yields 2,000 to 3,000 distinct CDR3 sequences, 30% to 35% seen once. Input material: blood. The receptors were gathered from a human donor with a solid tumor. The CDR3 runs from the conserved cysteine through the conserved F or W. The order of the fields is V gene, clone size, J gene, D gene, CDR3 length, CDR3 protein, CDR3 DNA. D genes are given only for firm matches. Not all rows give a size; the values are once, few, many and, for expanded clones, a class.

>TRBV6-6|NA|TRBJ1-1|NA|14
CASSYGGGGTEAFF
TGTGCCAGCAGTTACGGGGGCGGGGGCACTGAAGCTTTCTTT
>TRBV15|large|TRBJ2-7|NA|12
CATSREVGEQYF
TGTGCCACCAGCAGGGAGGTTGGCGAGCAGTACTTC
>TRBV12-3/TRBV12-4|few|TRBJ1-6|NA|17
CASTGGAGSSYNSPLHF
TGTGCCAGCACCGGTGGGGCGGGTAGCTCCTATAATTCACCCCTCCACTTT
>TRBV6-4|once|TRBJ2-1|TRBD2|16
CASSPRPSGGAGEQFF
TGTGCCAGCAGTCCCAGACCTAGCGGGGGGGCTGGTGAGCAGTTCTTC
>TRBV7-2|few|TRBJ1-1|NA|16
CASSPGWSTVITEAFF
TGTGCCAGCAGCCCAGGGTGGAGTACCGTGATCACTGAAGCTTTCTTT
>TRBV7-2|large|TRBJ1-2|TRBD1|14
CASSPGTAPYGYTF
TGTGCCAGCAGCCCAGGGACAGCACCCTATGGCTACACCTTC
>TRBV12-3/TRBV12-4|few|TRBJ1-5|TRBD1|14
CASSIGTGAQPQHF
TGTGCCAGCAGTATAGGGACAGGGGCCCAGCCCCAGCATTTT
>TRBV10-3|NA|TRBJ2-7|NA|15
CAIRQQGQQTYEQYF
TGTGCCATCAGGCAGCAGGGGCAACAAACCTACGAGCAGTACTTC
>TRBV30|medium-sized|TRBJ2-7|NA|12
CAWSVQGGEQYF
TGTGCCTGGAGTGTACAAGGGGGGGAGCAGTACTTC
>TRBV12-3/TRBV12-4|NA|TRBJ1-1|NA|14
CASSYVVLNTEAFF
TGTGCCAGCAGTTACGTCGTTCTGAACACTGAAGCTTTCTTT
>TRBV20-1|NA|TRBJ2-5|TRBD2|14
CSAAPGLAGETQYF
TGCAGTGCTGCCCCGGGACTAGCGGGAGAGACCCAGTACTTC
>TRBV7-2|few|TRBJ2-2|NA|14
CASLPMEMSGELFF
TGTGCCAGCCTCCCGATGGAAATGTCCGGGGAGCTGTTTTTT
>TRBV6-2/TRBV6-3|NA|TRBJ2-6|NA|15
CASNYGFPGANVLTF
TGTGCCAGCAATTACGGCTTTCCTGGGGCCAACGTCCTGACTTTC
>TRBV30|medium-sized|TRBJ2-3|NA|15
CACPKGTLSTDTQYF
TGTGCCTGTCCTAAGGGCACATTAAGCACAGATACGCAGTATTTT
>TRBV6-1|NA|TRBJ2-7|NA|16
CASSLFARGSGYEQYF
TGTGCCAGCAGTTTATTCGCGAGGGGAAGTGGCTACGAGCAGTACTTC
>TRBV29-1|medium-sized|TRBJ2-1|TRBD2|14
CSASGLAGYNEQFF
TGCAGTGCCTCCGGCCTAGCGGGGTACAATGAGCAGTTCTTC
>TRBV20-1|few|TRBJ1-2|NA|12
CSARAQGYGYTF
TGCAGTGCTAGAGCGCAGGGGTATGGCTACACCTTC
>TRBV27|NA|TRBJ1-5|NA|14
CASSLGINSQPQHF
TGTGCCAGCAGTTTAGGGATAAACAGTCAGCCCCAGCATTTT